A single T cell receptor beta chain is shown here with its context. Its matching antigen is unknown. Using its own MiXCR run on the 5' RACE reads, TCRdb lists one record per CDR3 protein. The sample shows hundreds of thousands of distinct CDR3 sequences, more than 15% of them seen only once. The sample originates from a study of T-cell memory formation after mild COVID-19. Whole-study findings and limits: Pre-infection memory contained some responding clones, which suggested that cross-reactive memory had joined. Of the contracting clones, CD4+ ones lay mainly in CM and EM, and CD8+ ones in EMRA.

The germline CDR1 and CDR2 sequences are DFQATT and SNEGSKA (reference sequence). The CDR3 consists of 15 residues. V gave up 6 bases and J gave up 0 bases, with 17 bases separating them. The material sequenced was PBMCs or a T cell subset sorted from them (not recorded which). This TCR was recovered from an adult woman who had mild COVID-19 (a few samples of this study predate the infection). Cell type and time point are not known. The chain couples TRBV20-1 to TRBJ1-1, with D possibly TRBD1 on 6 matching bases. CDR3 bases: TGCAGTGCGTTCCCTATGACAGGCCTGAACACTGAAGCTTTCTTT. Translated, it gives CSAFPMTGLNTEAFF.